Listed below are T cell receptor beta chains from one sample, sequenced in a study of radiation and T cells in renal cell carcinoma. Clones were read by immunoSEQ multiplex PCR, and TCRdb kept only the in-frame ones, dropping some. The sample consists of 25,000 to 40,000 clones, 65% to 85% of them appearing once. Sequencing used blood, obtained from a patient whose treatment included radiotherapy and nephrectomy. The origin of the receptors is a man aged 55 to 69 with renal cell carcinoma. The CDR3 runs from the conserved cysteine through the conserved F or W. The D gene is left open where the match is weak. Only part of the rows carry a size: once, few, many, or a class if the clone is expanded.

d_gene,abundance,j_gene,len,v_gene,CDR3aa,CDR3nt
-,-,TRBJ1-5,14,TRBV7-9,CASSLGWQGQPQHF,TGTGCCAGCAGCTTGGGGTGGCAAGGTCAGCCCCAGCATTTT
-,-,TRBJ1-5,15,TRBV25-1,CASSAPDSDNQPQHF,TGTGCCAGCAGTGCCCCGGACAGCGACAATCAGCCCCAGCATTTT
TRBD2,once,TRBJ2-2,14,TRBV7-3,CASKRTSVGGELFF,TGTGCCAGCAAAAGGACTAGCGTAGGCGGGGAGCTGTTTTTT
-,-,TRBJ2-7,12,TRBV7-2,CASSRDLGEQYF,TGTGCCAGCAGCCGGGACTTGGGGGAGCAGTACTTC
TRBD2,-,TRBJ2-1,15,TRBV7-2,CASSFVGGSSHEQFF,TGTGCCAGCAGCTTCGTGGGCGGGAGTTCGCATGAGCAGTTCTTC
-,-,TRBJ2-1,12,TRBV9,CASSPLGHEQFF,TGTGCCAGCAGCCCTCTGGGGCATGAGCAGTTCTTC
TRBD1,medium-sized,TRBJ1-1,15,TRBV4-1,CASSQLTGTGVEAFF,TGCGCCAGCAGCCAGCTTACCGGGACAGGGGTGGAAGCTTTCTTT
TRBD2,-,TRBJ2-1,15,TRBV7-2,CASSLAGGSTDEQFF,TGTGCCAGCAGCCTAGCGGGAGGAAGTACCGATGAGCAGTTCTTC
TRBD2,-,TRBJ2-1,15,TRBV9,CASSVEAGSYNEQFF,TGTGCCAGCAGCGTAGAAGCGGGAAGCTACAATGAGCAGTTCTTC
TRBD2,-,TRBJ2-7,14,TRBV10-3,CASSGTSAAYEQYF,TGTGCCAGCTCCGGGACTAGCGCGGCCTACGAGCAGTACTTC
-,-,TRBJ1-2,13,TRBV5-1,CASSLEQATGYTF,TGCGCCAGCAGCTTGGAACAGGCTACCGGCTACACCTTC
-,once,TRBJ2-3,18,TRBV11-2,CASSPTLRLVRSTDTQYF,TGTGCCAGCAGCCCCACCCTGAGACTAGTACGTAGCACAGATACGCAGTATTTT
-,-,TRBJ2-2,17,TRBV5-6,CASSLLSGVVDTGELFF,TGTGCCAGCAGCTTGCTGTCGGGGGTCGTGGACACCGGGGAGCTGTTTTTT
-,-,TRBJ2-5,15,TRBV2,CASSKPGPSRVTQYF,TGTGCCAGCAGTAAACCGGGACCCTCCCGGGTGACCCAGTACTTC
-,-,TRBJ2-7,13,TRBV5-4,CASSSDVAYEQYF,TGTGCCAGCAGCTCCGACGTCGCCTACGAGCAGTACTTC
-,-,TRBJ1-4,14,TRBV5-1,CASSLAGGYEKLFF,TGCGCCAGCAGCTTGGCCGGGGGCTATGAAAAACTGTTTTTT
-,-,TRBJ2-2,14,TRBV5-1,CASSSLGRAGELFF,TGCGCCAGCAGCTCGTTAGGTCGGGCCGGGGAGCTGTTTTTT
TRBD2,-,TRBJ2-2,16,TRBV5-1,CASSFRAGRNHGELFF,TGCGCCAGCAGCTTTAGAGCGGGACGGAATCACGGGGAGCTGTTTTTT